The 18 T cell receptor beta chains listed next were all sequenced from one sample in a study of blood T cell repertoires in COVID-19. The data were produced by immunoSEQ multiplex PCR, yet TCRdb's version contains in-frame clones alone and is incomplete. Of 300,000 to 450,000 clones listed, 70% to 90% are singletons. What was sequenced was PBMCs or T cells enriched from blood (not recorded which). Receptors were obtained from a man aged 35-49 years in a cohort exposed to, infected with or recovered from COVID-19 (not recorded which).

The V call is TRBV28, the J call TRBJ1-5; D unresolved. This CDR3 region has 15 residues. CDR1 is MDHEN and CDR2 is SYDVKM in the germline V gene. V was trimmed by 1 base and J by 1 base, leaving 8 bases between them. This CDR3 reads CASSLLAGSNQPQHF. CDR3 sequence (DNA): TGTGCCAGCAGTTTATTAGCTGGAAGCAATCAGCCCCAGCATTTT.

The chain couples TRBV5-6 to TRBJ2-3; 10 bases line up with TRBD2. The germline gives CDR1 SGHDT, CDR2 YYEEEE. The V and J ends lost 4 bases and 1 base, in that order; junction bases with no gene match: 0. This CDR3 has 14 amino acids. The CDR3 DNA is TGTGCCAGCAGCCTAGCGGGGGGCACAGATACGCAGTATTTT. It yields the protein CASSLAGGTDTQYF.

This chain links TRBV25-1 with TRBJ1-4; TRBD1 might be the D (6 bases). The V gene lost 6 bases and the J gene lost 8 bases, with 19 bases spanning the gap. This CDR3 is built from 15 residues. Looked up from germline, CDR1 is MGHDK and CDR2 is SYGVNS. CDR3 in DNA: TGTGCCAGCAGACTGAATATGGGGGCAACGGAAAAACTGTTTTTT. Its protein product is CASRLNMGATEKLFF.

The chain carries TRBV5-6 and TRBJ2-4, with D perhaps matching TRBD2 (5 bases). CDR3 length: 17 residues. V lost 1 base to trimming and J lost 0 bases, with 14 bases between them. Germline V CDR1 and CDR2: SGHDT, YYEEEE. The CDR3 loop is CASSLRGQLLAKNIQYF. For the CDR3, the DNA is TGTGCCAGCAGCTTGAGAGGGCAGTTGCTAGCCAAAAACATTCAGTACTTC. Supplemented by reference TRBV5-6 and TRBJ2-4, the full variable domain reads DAGVTQSPTHLIKTRGQQVTLRCSPKSGHDTVSWYQQALGQGPQFIFQYYEEEERQRGNFPDRFSGHQFPNYSSELNVNALLLGDSALYLCASSLRGQLLAKNIQYFGAGTRLSVL.

The rearrangement uses TRBV6-5 and TRBJ1-4; the D is unclear. V lost 4 bases and J 7 bases, leaving 16 bases between the germline ends. This CDR3 has 15 residues. Germline assignment: CDR1 MNHEY and CDR2 SVGAGI. In DNA, the CDR3 is TGTGCCAGCAGTTCGTTCGGGGTTGACGGTGAAAAACTGTTTTTT. The encoded protein is CASSSFGVDGEKLFF.

The chain joins TRBV28 to TRBJ2-7, with 7 bases aligning to TRBD2. There are 14 residues in the CDR3. Looked up from germline, CDR1 is MDHEN and CDR2 is SYDVKM. The V gene end was trimmed by 3 bases and the J gene end by 3 bases; junction bases not matched to a gene: 5. As DNA, the CDR3 is TGTGCCAGCAGTTTCATAGCGGGTTACTACGAGCAGTACTTC. Protein sequence: CASSFIAGYYEQYF.

This clone was counted only a few times. The DNA for the CDR3 is TGTGCCACCAGCAGAGATCATACAGCCAACTATGGCTACACCTTC. Protein: CATSRDHTANYGYTF. The chain couples TRBV15 to TRBJ1-2, with unresolved D. Trimming cost V 0 bases and J 2 bases, with 10 bases left between them. The CDR3 spans 15 residues. CDR1 and CDR2 from the germline V gene are LNHNV and YYDKDF (reference sequence).

J is TRBJ2-1 and V is TRBV4-1, with 10 nucleotides matching TRBD2. V shed 4 bases, J shed 6 bases, and the junction held 9 bases outside the gene matches. The CDR3 has 16 residues. Germline V gene sequence: CDR1 MGHRA, CDR2 YSYEKL. The CDR3 DNA is TGCGCCAGCAGCCCGAGTGGAGCGGGAGGGAGCAATGAGCAGTTCTTC. Translation gives CASSPSGAGGSNEQFF.

The V and J genes are TRBV28 and TRBJ1-2; TRBD1 is a possible D gene (5 bases). V lost 5 bases and J lost 2, with 12 bases in between. This CDR3 comprises 14 residues. Per the germline V gene, CDR1 is MDHEN and CDR2 is SYDVKM. CDR3 region: CASSIRETNYGYTF. Written as DNA, the CDR3 is TGTGCCAGCAGTATCAGGGAAACCAACTATGGCTACACCTTC.

This clone has just one count. V gene TRBV3-1 (or the pseudogene TRBV3-2) combines with J gene TRBJ1-5; 7 bases match TRBD1. This CDR3 has 16 amino acids. Per germline, CDR1 LGHDT and CDR2 YNNKEL (reference sequence). The trim removed 4 bases at V and 4 bases at J, leaving 10 bases unmatched. This chain's CDR3 is CASSRSDRAQNQPQHF. The CDR3, as DNA: TGTGCCAGCAGCCGATCCGACAGGGCCCAAAATCAGCCCCAGCATTTT.

The V and J genes are TRBV30 and TRBJ1-2; TRBD1 agrees at 7 bases. Unmatched junction bases numbered 6, after V lost 0 bases and J lost 8 bases. The germline gives CDR1 GTSNPN, CDR2 SVGIG (reference sequence). The CDR3 has 13 residues. Written as DNA, the CDR3 is TGTGCCTGGAGTGTACAACAGGGGATAGGCTACACCTTC. Encoded protein: CAWSVQQGIGYTF.

The chain has TRBV9 and TRBJ2-1, with TRBD2 matching over 8 bases. Germline values: CDR1 SGDLS, CDR2 YYNGEE. V shed 5 bases, J shed 0 bases, and the junction held 4 bases outside the gene matches. The CDR3 spans 15 residues. CDR3: CASRKSGSSYNEQFF. Written as DNA, the CDR3 is TGTGCCAGCAGAAAAAGCGGGAGCTCCTACAATGAGCAGTTCTTC.

The chain has TRBV11-2 and TRBJ1-1; D gene uncertain. The V end was cut by 1 base, the J end by 0 bases, with 3 bases between. CDR1 is SGHAT and CDR2 is FQNNGV in the germline V gene. The CDR3 loop spans 13 amino acids. CDR3 sequence reads: CASSLVVNTEAFF. CDR3 coding DNA: TGTGCCAGCAGCTTAGTAGTGAACACTGAAGCTTTCTTT. The full variable domain, completed using reference TRBV11-2 and TRBJ1-1, is EAGVAQSPRYKIIEKRQSVAFWCNPISGHATLYWYQQILGQGPKLLIQFQNNGVVDDSQLPKDRFSAERLKGVDSTLKIQPAKLEDSAVYLCASSLVVNTEAFFGQGTRLTVV.

The chain is built from TRBV4-1 and TRBJ2-2, with 13 bases that match TRBD2. The CDR3 is 18 amino acids. J lost 4 bases, V lost 2 bases, and 7 bases had no gene match. Germline-derived CDR1 and CDR2 are MGHRA and YSYEKL. For the CDR3, the DNA is TGCGCCAGCAGCCAAACTAGCGGGAGGGCCAGTAGCACCGGGGAGCTGTTTTTT. As protein: CASSQTSGRASSTGELFF.

This clone was detected only a few times. This CDR3 is CASSPTPVRGSSERETQYF. The DNA for the CDR3 is TGTGCCAGCAGCCCAACACCGGTCAGGGGGTCATCCGAGCGAGAGACCCAGTACTTC. J is TRBJ2-5 and V is TRBV27; 7 bases match TRBD1. Per the germline V gene, CDR1 is MNHEY and CDR2 is SMNVEV (reference sequence). The CDR3 has 19 residues. Unmatched junction bases numbered 23, after V lost 6 bases and J lost 4 bases.

The chain has TRBV27 and TRBJ2-5; 7 nucleotides match TRBD2. The length of the CDR3 is 16 residues. CDR1 and CDR2 (germline): MNHEY, SMNVEV (reference sequence). V lost 7 bases to trimming and J lost 1 base; unmatched junction nucleotides: 12. The CDR3 sequence is CASKDPGGATQETQYF. The CDR3 region has the DNA TGTGCCAGCAAAGACCCGGGAGGAGCCACCCAAGAGACCCAGTACTTC.

The chain uses TRBV19 and TRBJ2-1, with 10 bases identical to TRBD2. The germline V gene has CDR1 LNHDA and CDR2 SQIVND (reference sequence). This CDR3 contains 15 residues. After removal of 6 bases from V and 8 bases from J, the junction contained 10 bases not matched to a gene. Written as DNA, the CDR3 is TGTGCCAGTAGCCCTGAGCTAGCGGGAGCCCATGAGCAGTTCTTC. As protein: CASSPELAGAHEQFF. The full variable domain, rest sourced from reference TRBV19 and TRBJ2-1, is DGGITQSPKYLFRKEGQNVTLSCEQNLNHDAMYWYRQDPGQGLRLIYYSQIVNDFQKGDIAEGYSVSREKKESFPLTVTSAQKNPTAFYLCASSPELAGAHEQFFGPGTRLTVL.

The V gene is TRBV9, the J gene TRBJ1-6; 8 bases align to TRBD1. The V gene's germline CDR1 is SGDLS and CDR2 YYNGEE. V was clipped by 5 bases and J by 5 bases; unmatched bases: 6. This CDR3 is 15 amino acids long. CDR3 region: CASSKWGQDNSPLHF. In DNA, the CDR3 is TGTGCCAGCAGTAAGTGGGGACAGGATAATTCACCCCTCCACTTT.